A selection of T cell receptor beta chains follows, all from one sample in a study of graft-versus-host responses after intestinal transplantation. Clones were sequenced by immunoSEQ multiplex PCR, and TCRdb holds only the in-frame ones, with some missing. Altogether 98,000 or so clones are present, roughly nine tenths being singletons, with the ten largest covering 0.7% to 0.9%. These receptors' targets are unknown. This specimen was unstimulated CD4+ T cells sorted from spleen or lymph node cells, taken before intestinal transplant. The source of these receptors is a human donor who received an intestinal transplant. Both conserved end residues are part of each CDR3. Each record gives: D gene, J gene, CDR3 length, V gene, clone size, CDR3 protein, CDR3 DNA. D genes are given only for firm matches. Some rows mark clone size as missing; the rest say once, few, many or name a class of expanded clone.

d_call: NA; j_call: TRBJ2-7; cdr3_length: 11; v_call: TRBV12-5; clone_size: NA; cdr3_aa: CASGPPYEQYF; cdr3_nt: TGTGCTAGTGGTCCCCCGTACGAGCAGTACTTC
d_call: TRBD1; j_call: TRBJ1-1; cdr3_length: 12; v_call: TRBV29-1; clone_size: few; cdr3_aa: CSVQQGAGEAFF; cdr3_nt: TGCAGCGTTCAGCAGGGGGCCGGTGAAGCTTTCTTT
d_call: NA; j_call: TRBJ2-5; cdr3_length: 11; v_call: TRBV5-6; clone_size: NA; cdr3_aa: CASSVRETQYF; cdr3_nt: TGTGCCAGCAGCGTTAGGGAGACCCAGTACTTC
d_call: TRBD2; j_call: TRBJ2-7; cdr3_length: 15; v_call: TRBV6-5; clone_size: NA; cdr3_aa: CASSYSGGRRDEQYF; cdr3_nt: TGTGCCAGCAGTTACTCGGGCGGGAGGAGAGACGAGCAGTACTTC
d_call: TRBD2; j_call: TRBJ2-2; cdr3_length: 17; v_call: TRBV5-5; clone_size: NA; cdr3_aa: CASSLAPASGDTGELFF; cdr3_nt: TGTGCCAGCAGCTTGGCCCCGGCTAGCGGGGACACCGGGGAGCTGTTTTTT
d_call: NA; j_call: TRBJ2-3; cdr3_length: 13; v_call: TRBV10-1; clone_size: NA; cdr3_aa: CASSNTTTDTQYF; cdr3_nt: TGCGCCAGCAGTAACACCACCACAGATACGCAGTATTTT
d_call: TRBD1; j_call: TRBJ2-3; cdr3_length: 13; v_call: TRBV29-1; clone_size: NA; cdr3_aa: CSVRDRVTDTQYF; cdr3_nt: TGCAGCGTTAGGGACAGAGTCACAGATACGCAGTATTTT
d_call: TRBD2; j_call: TRBJ2-1; cdr3_length: 18; v_call: TRBV6-1; clone_size: NA; cdr3_aa: CASSDSGRGTSGRNEQFF; cdr3_nt: TGTGCCAGCAGTGATAGTGGTAGGGGGACTAGCGGGAGGAATGAGCAGTTCTTC
d_call: NA; j_call: TRBJ2-3; cdr3_length: 15; v_call: TRBV7-2; clone_size: NA; cdr3_aa: CASSLAKLGTDTQYF; cdr3_nt: TGTGCCAGCAGCTTAGCGAAACTCGGCACAGATACGCAGTATTTT
d_call: TRBD1; j_call: TRBJ2-1; cdr3_length: 15; v_call: TRBV19; clone_size: NA; cdr3_aa: CASSMRTGSYNEQFF; cdr3_nt: TGTGCCAGTAGTATGAGGACAGGTTCCTACAATGAGCAGTTCTTC
d_call: TRBD1; j_call: TRBJ2-1; cdr3_length: 15; v_call: TRBV6-5; clone_size: NA; cdr3_aa: CASSYSGQARNEQFF; cdr3_nt: TGTGCCAGCAGTTACTCCGGACAGGCGCGCAATGAGCAGTTCTTC
d_call: NA; j_call: TRBJ1-6; cdr3_length: 16; v_call: TRBV25-1; clone_size: NA; cdr3_aa: CASRAGGRGLNSPLHF; cdr3_nt: TGTGCCAGCAGGGCCGGCGGACGGGGACTCAATTCACCCCTCCACTTT
d_call: TRBD2; j_call: TRBJ2-3; cdr3_length: 16; v_call: TRBV27; clone_size: NA; cdr3_aa: CASNMMIAGRTDTQYF; cdr3_nt: TGTGCCAGCAACATGATGATAGCGGGCCGCACAGATACGCAGTATTTT
d_call: NA; j_call: TRBJ1-2; cdr3_length: 14; v_call: TRBV18; clone_size: NA; cdr3_aa: CASSPEASNYGYTF; cdr3_nt: TGTGCCAGCTCACCAGAGGCGTCTAACTATGGCTACACCTTC
d_call: TRBD2; j_call: TRBJ2-7; cdr3_length: 17; v_call: TRBV5-6; clone_size: NA; cdr3_aa: CASSLGWTSGDSYEQYF; cdr3_nt: TGTGCCAGCAGCTTGGGGTGGACTAGCGGGGACTCCTACGAGCAGTACTTC
d_call: NA; j_call: TRBJ2-3; cdr3_length: 14; v_call: TRBV18; clone_size: NA; cdr3_aa: CASSPLRAGDTQYF; cdr3_nt: TGTGCCAGCTCACCACTCCGGGCGGGAGATACGCAGTATTTT
d_call: NA; j_call: TRBJ2-5; cdr3_length: 12; v_call: TRBV6-6; clone_size: NA; cdr3_aa: CASSYSGETQYF; cdr3_nt: TGTGCCAGCAGTTACTCGGGTGAGACCCAGTACTTC
d_call: NA; j_call: TRBJ2-5; cdr3_length: 11; v_call: TRBV7-2; clone_size: NA; cdr3_aa: CASSGGETQYF; cdr3_nt: TGTGCCAGCAGCGGTGGAGAGACCCAGTACTTC
d_call: TRBD2; j_call: TRBJ2-7; cdr3_length: 11; v_call: TRBV6-5; clone_size: NA; cdr3_aa: CASTGGYEQYF; cdr3_nt: TGTGCCAGCACGGGGGGGTACGAGCAGTACTTC
d_call: NA; j_call: TRBJ1-4; cdr3_length: 15; v_call: TRBV11-2; clone_size: NA; cdr3_aa: CASSPSGSRVEKLFF; cdr3_nt: TGTGCCAGCAGCCCCAGCGGGTCCCGGGTAGAAAAACTGTTTTTT
d_call: NA; j_call: TRBJ2-5; cdr3_length: 11; v_call: TRBV20-1; clone_size: NA; cdr3_aa: CSVDGQETQYF; cdr3_nt: TGCAGTGTCGACGGCCAAGAGACCCAGTACTTC
d_call: NA; j_call: TRBJ1-1; cdr3_length: 15; v_call: TRBV7-2; clone_size: NA; cdr3_aa: CASSLGPGQYTEAFF; cdr3_nt: TGTGCCAGCAGCTTAGGTCCCGGACAGTACACTGAAGCTTTCTTT
d_call: NA; j_call: TRBJ2-7; cdr3_length: 13; v_call: TRBV30; clone_size: few; cdr3_aa: CAWSPTAVYEQYF; cdr3_nt: TGTGCCTGGAGTCCGACAGCGGTGTACGAGCAGTACTTC
d_call: NA; j_call: TRBJ1-3; cdr3_length: 15; v_call: TRBV14; clone_size: NA; cdr3_aa: CASSQDRGDGNTIYF; cdr3_nt: TGTGCCAGCAGCCAAGACAGGGGAGATGGAAACACCATATATTTT
d_call: NA; j_call: TRBJ2-6; cdr3_length: 13; v_call: TRBV6-5; clone_size: NA; cdr3_aa: CASSKGGANVLTF; cdr3_nt: TGTGCCAGCAGCAAAGGTGGGGCCAACGTCCTGACTTTC
d_call: NA; j_call: TRBJ1-2; cdr3_length: 12; v_call: TRBV5-1; clone_size: NA; cdr3_aa: CASSQTDYGYTF; cdr3_nt: TGCGCCAGCAGCCAGACAGACTATGGCTACACCTTC
d_call: NA; j_call: TRBJ1-6; cdr3_length: 12; v_call: TRBV28; clone_size: NA; cdr3_aa: CASSEEVVSFHF; cdr3_nt: TGTGCCAGCAGTGAAGAAGTGGTTTCGTTCCACTTT
d_call: TRBD2; j_call: TRBJ2-7; cdr3_length: 14; v_call: TRBV5-1; clone_size: NA; cdr3_aa: CASTPTSGSYEQYF; cdr3_nt: TGCGCCAGCACCCCGACTAGCGGCTCCTACGAGCAGTACTTC
d_call: TRBD1; j_call: TRBJ1-2; cdr3_length: 14; v_call: TRBV6-1; clone_size: NA; cdr3_aa: CASSSSTGADGYTF; cdr3_nt: TGTGCCAGCAGTTCCTCGACAGGGGCGGACGGCTACACCTTC
d_call: TRBD1; j_call: TRBJ1-2; cdr3_length: 15; v_call: TRBV6-5; clone_size: NA; cdr3_aa: CASSYGWTGLYGYTF; cdr3_nt: TGTGCCAGCAGTTACGGGTGGACAGGACTCTATGGCTACACCTTC
d_call: TRBD1; j_call: TRBJ2-6; cdr3_length: 16; v_call: TRBV11-3; clone_size: NA; cdr3_aa: CASSLGDRIGANVLTF; cdr3_nt: TGTGCCAGCAGCTTAGGGGACAGGATCGGGGCCAACGTCCTGACTTTC
d_call: NA; j_call: TRBJ2-5; cdr3_length: 17; v_call: TRBV2; clone_size: NA; cdr3_aa: CASSGGSGGGFEETQYF; cdr3_nt: TGTGCCAGCAGTGGGGGTTCGGGGGGCGGATTCGAGGAGACCCAGTACTTC
d_call: NA; j_call: TRBJ2-1; cdr3_length: 12; v_call: TRBV19; clone_size: once; cdr3_aa: CASSPYLREQFF; cdr3_nt: TGTGCCAGTAGCCCGTATCTCAGAGAGCAGTTCTTC
d_call: TRBD1; j_call: TRBJ1-6; cdr3_length: 15; v_call: TRBV9; clone_size: NA; cdr3_aa: CASSATGGDNSPLHF; cdr3_nt: TGTGCCAGCAGCGCTACAGGGGGCGACAATTCACCCCTCCACTTT
d_call: TRBD1; j_call: TRBJ1-1; cdr3_length: 14; v_call: TRBV12-5; clone_size: NA; cdr3_aa: CASGLPPQGAQAFF; cdr3_nt: TGTGCTAGTGGTTTGCCACCGCAGGGGGCGCAAGCTTTCTTT
d_call: TRBD1; j_call: TRBJ1-2; cdr3_length: 16; v_call: TRBV5-4; clone_size: NA; cdr3_aa: CASSLGGQRGHYGYTF; cdr3_nt: TGTGCCAGCAGCTTGGGGGGACAGAGGGGCCACTATGGCTACACCTTC
d_call: NA; j_call: TRBJ2-1; cdr3_length: 15; v_call: TRBV5-6; clone_size: NA; cdr3_aa: CASIHKSGMGHEQFF; cdr3_nt: TGTGCCAGCATCCATAAATCAGGGATGGGACATGAGCAGTTCTTC
d_call: NA; j_call: TRBJ1-2; cdr3_length: 15; v_call: TRBV18; clone_size: NA; cdr3_aa: CASSLSGYFNYGYTF; cdr3_nt: TGTGCCAGCTCGCTTTCTGGGTATTTTAACTATGGCTACACCTTC
d_call: NA; j_call: TRBJ1-6; cdr3_length: 13; v_call: TRBV5-6; clone_size: NA; cdr3_aa: CASRGGVYSPLHF; cdr3_nt: TGTGCCAGCAGGGGTGGGGTTTATTCACCCCTCCACTTT
d_call: NA; j_call: TRBJ2-1; cdr3_length: 16; v_call: TRBV11-1; clone_size: once; cdr3_aa: CASSLRVAEFYNEQFF; cdr3_nt: TGTGCCAGCAGCTTACGGGTAGCGGAATTCTACAATGAGCAGTTCTTC
d_call: TRBD1; j_call: TRBJ2-7; cdr3_length: 15; v_call: TRBV2; clone_size: NA; cdr3_aa: CASSLDGTGGAKQYF; cdr3_nt: TGTGCCAGCAGTTTAGATGGGACAGGGGGCGCCAAGCAGTACTTC